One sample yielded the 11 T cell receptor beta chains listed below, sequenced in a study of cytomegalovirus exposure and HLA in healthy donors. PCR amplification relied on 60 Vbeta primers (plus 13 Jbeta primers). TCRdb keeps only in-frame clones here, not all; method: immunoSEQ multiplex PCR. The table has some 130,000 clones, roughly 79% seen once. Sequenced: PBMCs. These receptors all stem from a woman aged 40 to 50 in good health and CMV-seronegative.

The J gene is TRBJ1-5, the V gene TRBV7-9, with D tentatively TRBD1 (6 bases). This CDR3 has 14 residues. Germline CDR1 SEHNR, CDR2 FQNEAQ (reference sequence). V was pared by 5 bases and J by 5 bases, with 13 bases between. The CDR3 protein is CASSPGGGHQPQHF. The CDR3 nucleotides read TGTGCCAGCAGCCCCGGCGGGGGGCATCAGCCCCAGCATTTT.

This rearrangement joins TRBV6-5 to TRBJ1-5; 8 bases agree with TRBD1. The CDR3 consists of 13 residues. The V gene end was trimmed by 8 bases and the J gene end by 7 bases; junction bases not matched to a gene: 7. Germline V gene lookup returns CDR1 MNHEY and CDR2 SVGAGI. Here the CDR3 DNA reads TGTGCCAGCGGTACAGGGGGAGGCCAGCCCCAGCATTTT. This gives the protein CASGTGGGQPQHF.

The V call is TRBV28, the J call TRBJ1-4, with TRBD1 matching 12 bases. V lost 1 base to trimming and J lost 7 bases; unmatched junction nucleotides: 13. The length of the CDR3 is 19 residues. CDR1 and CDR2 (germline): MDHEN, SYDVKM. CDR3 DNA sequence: TGTGCCAGCAGTTTATCAACCGGGACAGGGGGCCTATTGGGTGAAAAACTGTTTTTT. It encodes CASSLSTGTGGLLGEKLFF.

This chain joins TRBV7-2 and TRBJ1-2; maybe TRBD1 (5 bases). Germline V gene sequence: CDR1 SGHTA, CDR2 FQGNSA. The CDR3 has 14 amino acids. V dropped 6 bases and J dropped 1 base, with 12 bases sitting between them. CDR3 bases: TGTGCCAGCAGTATCGGACACTATAACTATGGCTACACCTTC. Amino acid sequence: CASSIGHYNYGYTF.

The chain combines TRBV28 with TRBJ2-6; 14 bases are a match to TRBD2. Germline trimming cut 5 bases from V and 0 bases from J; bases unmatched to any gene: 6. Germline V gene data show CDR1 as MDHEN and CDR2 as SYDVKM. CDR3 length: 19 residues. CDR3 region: CASSVRTSGRSSGANVLTF. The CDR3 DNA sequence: TGTGCCAGCAGTGTTCGGACTAGCGGGAGGAGCTCTGGGGCCAACGTCCTGACTTTC.

In DNA form, the CDR3 reads TGTGCCAGCAGGATGACTAGCGGGAGGAGTGCAGATACGCAGTATTTT. It specifies CASRMTSGRSADTQYF. The chain is built from TRBV27 and TRBJ2-3; 13 positions match TRBD2. The CDR3 length is 16 residues. In germline, CDR1 is MNHEY, CDR2 SMNVEV (reference sequence). The junction had 7 bases not matched to a gene; V was cut back by 6 bases and J by 4 bases.

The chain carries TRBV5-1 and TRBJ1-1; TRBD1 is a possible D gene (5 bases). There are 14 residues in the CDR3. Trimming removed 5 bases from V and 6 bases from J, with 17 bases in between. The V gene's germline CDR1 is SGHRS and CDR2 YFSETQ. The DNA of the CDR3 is TGCGCCAGCAGGGCGGACAAGGCTTTTGCTGAAGCTTTCTTT. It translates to CASRADKAFAEAFF.

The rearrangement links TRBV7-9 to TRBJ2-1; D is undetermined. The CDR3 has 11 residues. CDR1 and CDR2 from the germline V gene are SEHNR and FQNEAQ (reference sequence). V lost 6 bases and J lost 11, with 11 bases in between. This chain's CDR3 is CASSSTSKQFF. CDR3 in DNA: TGTGCCAGCAGTTCGACTTCAAAGCAGTTCTTC.

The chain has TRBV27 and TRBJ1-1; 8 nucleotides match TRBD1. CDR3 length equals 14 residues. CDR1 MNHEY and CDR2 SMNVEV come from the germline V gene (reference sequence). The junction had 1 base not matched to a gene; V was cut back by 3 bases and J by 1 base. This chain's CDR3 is CASSFQGANTEAFF. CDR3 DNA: TGTGCCAGCAGTTTTCAGGGGGCGAACACTGAAGCTTTCTTT.

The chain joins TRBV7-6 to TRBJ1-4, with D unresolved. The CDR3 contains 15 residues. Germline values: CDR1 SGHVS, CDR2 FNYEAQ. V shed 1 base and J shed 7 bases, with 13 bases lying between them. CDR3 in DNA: TGTGCCAGCAGCTTAGGTCGTAGGGAGAGTGAAAAACTGTTTTTT. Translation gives CASSLGRRESEKLFF.

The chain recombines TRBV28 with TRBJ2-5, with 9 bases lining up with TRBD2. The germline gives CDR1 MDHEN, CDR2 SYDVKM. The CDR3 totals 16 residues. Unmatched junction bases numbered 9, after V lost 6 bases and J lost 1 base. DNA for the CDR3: TGTGCCAGCAGCCTGACTAGCGGCTTTACCCAAGAGACCCAGTACTTC. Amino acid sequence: CASSLTSGFTQETQYF.